This T cell receptor (beta chain) was sequenced during a study of beta chain features in type 1 diabetes. The entirety of the isolated RNA underwent reverse transcription, so expressed TCRB transcripts were sequenced. Assay: immunoSEQ multiplex PCR; the TCRdb copy retains only in-frame clones and omits some. Found here are over 120,000 clones, about 10% of them singletons; the top ten hold 1.3%. Study observations and caveats: Any HLA type influence on TCRB rearrangement was left unresolved here. Type 1 diabetes patients had fewer VDJ junction insertions and more deletions.

This clone has more than one count but fewer than ten. Its antigen remains unknown. The source material was naive CD4+ T cells from blood. The clonotype was recovered from a man younger than 30 in good health.

The CDR3 DNA reads TGTGCCAGCAGCCCGGGGGAGACGAGATGGTGGGAGACCCAGTACTTC. Amino acids: CASSPGETRWWETQYF. The chain couples TRBV7-2 to TRBJ2-5, with D possibly TRBD2 on 6 matching bases. Germline-derived CDR1 and CDR2 are SGHTA and FQGNSA. There are 16 residues in the CDR3. Trimming took 5 bases from V and 5 from J, leaving 21 bases between them.